A single sample is the source of the 31 T cell receptor beta chains below, sequenced in a study of cytomegalovirus exposure and HLA in healthy donors. The repertoire was sequenced with immunoSEQ multiplex PCR; TCRdb's copy has only in-frame clones and lacks some. The table lists roughly 60,000 clones, about 92% of them singletons, with 1% to 1.5% in the top ten. The specimen sequenced was PBMCs. The receptors were sampled from a woman aged 18-29 years in good health and CMV-seronegative.

This chain connects TRBV28 to TRBJ1-2; 12 bases line up with TRBD1. The CDR3 loop spans 16 amino acids. Per germline, CDR1 MDHEN and CDR2 SYDVKM. With V trimmed by 4 bases and J by 7 bases, 10 bases remained unmatched. The CDR3 bases are TGTGCCAGCAGTTCCCACCCTGGGACAGGGGGCTCTGGCTACACCTTC. Translation gives CASSSHPGTGGSGYTF.

This clone was picked up one time. The chain recombines TRBV28 with TRBJ1-2, with 9 bases lining up with TRBD1. CDR3 length equals 14 residues. Trimming cost V 4 bases and J 4 bases; bases outside gene matches: 4. Germline V gives CDR1 MDHEN, CDR2 SYDVKM. The CDR3 reads CASSSGTGTYGYTF. The CDR3 region has the DNA TGTGCCAGCAGTTCCGGGACAGGGACCTATGGCTACACCTTC.

V usage is TRBV6-6 and J usage is TRBJ2-3; the D gene is possibly TRBD2 (5 bases). This CDR3 is 15 amino acids long. The ends were cut back, 2 bases at V and 2 bases at J, with 11 bases in the middle. Germline CDR1 is MNHNY and CDR2 is SVGAGI (reference sequence). The CDR3 nucleotides are TGTGCCAGCAGTTACATAGGCGGGCACACAGATACGCAGTATTTT. Protein sequence: CASSYIGGHTDTQYF.

V usage is TRBV29-1 and J usage is TRBJ2-1; 14 bases match TRBD2. Germline loops: CDR1 SQVTM, CDR2 ANQGSEA. V lost 7 bases to trimming and J lost 4 bases; unmatched junction nucleotides: 9. The CDR3 length is 16 residues. The CDR3: CSGLGLAGGQYNEQFF. DNA of the CDR3: TGCAGCGGGCTTGGACTAGCGGGAGGACAATACAATGAGCAGTTCTTC.

The chain combines TRBV7-8 with TRBJ1-5; possibly TRBD1 for D (5 bases). The CDR3 extends over 13 amino acids. Trimming shortened V by 7 bases and J by 6 bases, and 13 bases separated the two germline ends. Germline CDR1 reads SGHVS; CDR2 reads FQNEAQ. Here the CDR3 DNA reads TGTGCCAGCACCTTGGGGGGAGGTCAGCCCCAGCATTTT. Translating gives CASTLGGGQPQHF. Full variable domain (rest looked up from reference TRBV7-8 and TRBJ1-5): GAGVSQSPRYKVAKRGQDVALRCDPISGHVSLFWYQQALGQGPEFLTYFQNEAQLDKSGLPSDRFFAERPEGSVSTLKIQRTQQEDSAVYLCASTLGGGQPQHFGDGTRLSIL.

V and J are TRBV4-2 and TRBJ2-7, with D maybe TRBD2 (5 bases). Deletions cut 0 bases from V and 4 bases from J, with 13 bases between. The CDR3 consists of 15 residues. Germline V gives CDR1 LGHNA, CDR2 YNFKEQ. This CDR3 reads CASSQDEVGSYEQYF. DNA of the CDR3: TGTGCCAGCAGCCAAGACGAGGTAGGGAGTTACGAGCAGTACTTC.

The V and J genes are TRBV7-6 and TRBJ2-2; 10 bases agree with TRBD1. The CDR3 is made up of 20 amino acids. J gave up 0 bases and V 3 bases, and 13 bases lay outside the gene matches. The germline V gene has CDR1 SGHVS and CDR2 FNYEAQ. The CDR3 DNA follows: TGTGCCAGCAGCTTGGGTACCGGGACAGGGGCCGGAGCGAACACCGGGGAGCTGTTTTTT. This gives the protein CASSLGTGTGAGANTGELFF.

The rearrangement uses TRBV27 and TRBJ1-1; D might be TRBD1 (5 bases). CDR1 and CDR2 from the germline V gene are MNHEY and SMNVEV (reference sequence). V lost 2 bases, J lost 5 bases, and 9 bases lay in between. This CDR3 comprises 13 residues. In nucleotides, the CDR3 is TGTGCCAGCAGTTTAAGGTACAGGACTGAAGCTTTCTTT. Translation gives CASSLRYRTEAFF.

This chain joins TRBV4-2 and TRBJ1-1; D is unclear. From germline, CDR1 is LGHNA and CDR2 YNFKEQ. V shed 3 bases and J shed 1 base, with 12 bases lying between them. The CDR3 is made up of 15 amino acids. The CDR3 protein is CASSQPGRENTEAFF. Written as DNA, the CDR3 is TGTGCCAGCAGCCAGCCCGGGAGAGAGAACACTGAAGCTTTCTTT.

This clone occurred once. The CDR3 spells CSARDDYEQFF. The CDR3 DNA is TGCAGTGCTAGAGACGACTATGAGCAGTTCTTC. This chain joins TRBV20-1 and TRBJ2-1; D remains unclear. The CDR3 runs 11 residues. The V end was cut by 0 bases, the J end by 8 bases, with 5 bases between. Germline CDR1 and CDR2: DFQATT and SNEGSKA (reference sequence).

V is TRBV5-4 and J is TRBJ1-1; 9 bases are a match to TRBD1. The CDR3 runs to 14 residues. Germline CDR1 SGHNT, CDR2 YYREEE (reference sequence). Trimming removed 2 bases from V and 3 bases from J; junction bases left unmatched: 2. This chain's CDR3 is CASSFDRGYTEAFF. In nucleotides, the CDR3 is TGTGCCAGCAGCTTTGACAGGGGGTACACTGAAGCTTTCTTT.

This chain connects TRBV27 to TRBJ2-1, with TRBD2 matching over 7 bases. With 4 bases clipped from V and 3 bases from J, the junction kept 3 bases outside the gene matches. CDR3 length equals 14 residues. Germline CDR1 reads MNHEY; CDR2 reads SMNVEV (reference sequence). This chain's CDR3 is CASSSSGIYNEQFF. The CDR3 DNA sequence: TGTGCCAGCAGTTCCAGCGGGATCTACAATGAGCAGTTCTTC.

The CDR3: CASSLGLDTYTF. The CDR3 DNA reads TGTGCCAGCAGCTTAGGCCTTGACACGTACACCTTC. The chain is built from TRBV13 and TRBJ1-2; no firm D call. The CDR3 is 12 amino acids. Per germline, CDR1 PRHDT and CDR2 FYEKMQ (reference sequence). V dropped 0 bases and J dropped 11 bases, with 10 bases sitting between them.

The rearrangement joins TRBV28 to TRBJ1-1; TRBD1 aligns across 7 bases. This CDR3 contains 12 residues. CDR1 is MDHEN, CDR2 SYDVKM, per germline. V lost 6 bases, J lost 7 bases, and 5 bases stayed unmatched. CDR3 sequence reads: CASRLPGGEAFF. CDR3 nucleotide sequence: TGTGCCAGCAGATTACCAGGGGGTGAAGCTTTCTTT.

This clone occurred once. The chain recombines TRBV6-6 with TRBJ2-7; 9 bases align to TRBD1. The CDR3 contains 15 residues. Trimming removed 5 bases from V and 4 bases from J; junction bases left unmatched: 9. Looked up from germline, CDR1 is MNHNY and CDR2 is SVGAGI (reference sequence). The CDR3 region is CASSQLGTGLYEQYF. CDR3 bases: TGTGCCAGCAGTCAGCTCGGGACAGGGCTATACGAGCAGTACTTC.

The V and J genes are TRBV5-6 and TRBJ2-1, with 7 bases fitting TRBD2. This CDR3 has 16 residues. Losses at the gene ends were 2 bases for V and 4 bases for J; bases not matched to a gene: 9. Looked up from germline, CDR1 is SGHDT and CDR2 is YYEEEE. CDR3 in DNA: TGTGCCAGCAGCTTTGGGGAGGGGAGCGGGTACAATGAGCAGTTCTTC. Translation: CASSFGEGSGYNEQFF.

CDR3 sequence reads: CASSRQGQGGPLVGEAFF. The CDR3 DNA reads as TGTGCCAGCAGCCGACAGGGACAGGGGGGACCATTAGTGGGTGAAGCTTTCTTT. The V and J genes are TRBV4-2 and TRBJ1-1, with 11 bases that match TRBD1. Germline V CDR1 and CDR2: LGHNA, YNFKEQ. The ends lost 4 bases at V and 7 bases at J; junction bases unmatched: 17. The CDR3 has 18 residues.

V is TRBV11-2 and J is TRBJ2-5; 7 bases fit TRBD2. This CDR3 is 14 amino acids long. Trimming cost V 8 bases and J 1 base; bases outside gene matches: 7. Looked up from germline, CDR1 is SGHAT and CDR2 is FQNNGV. Here the CDR3 reads CASSRGDLQETQYF. In DNA form, the CDR3 reads TGTGCCAGCTCCCGGGGGGACCTCCAAGAGACCCAGTACTTC.

DNA for the CDR3: TGCGCCAGCAGCTTATTCGGACCAGGACAGGGGGCTCTGACCGGGGAGCTGTTTTTT. This gives the protein CASSLFGPGQGALTGELFF. The chain carries TRBV5-1 and TRBJ2-2; 11 bases agree with TRBD1. The CDR3 contains 19 residues. The germline gives CDR1 SGHRS, CDR2 YFSETQ. V lost 2 bases to trimming and J lost 5 bases; unmatched junction nucleotides: 14.

This chain uses TRBV5-4 with TRBJ2-5, with D possibly matching TRBD2 (5 bases). Germline assignment: CDR1 SGHNT and CDR2 YYREEE (reference sequence). The CDR3 totals 16 residues. V lost 2 bases to trimming and J lost 4 bases, with 18 bases between them. CDR3 bases: TGTGCCAGCAGCTTCGGGGTGGGTCCGCCGGTAGAGACCCAGTACTTC. Its protein is CASSFGVGPPVETQYF.

The chain uses TRBV6-1 and TRBJ2-1; 10 bases align to TRBD2. CDR1 MNHNS and CDR2 SASEGT come from the germline V gene. CDR3 length: 17 residues. The V and J ends lost 4 bases and 1 base, in that order; junction bases with no gene match: 7. The DNA of the CDR3 is TGTGCCAGCAGTGGAGGAGCGGGAGGGGCTTCCTACAATGAGCAGTTCTTC. This sequence encodes CASSGGAGGASYNEQFF.

The chain uses TRBV21-1 and TRBJ1-3. TRBV21-1 is deemed a pseudogene. CDR3 length equals 15 residues. CDR3: CASSKALRTGNTIYF. In DNA, the CDR3 is TGTGCCAGCAGCAAAGCACTGCGGACTGGAAACACCATATATTTT.

The J gene is TRBJ2-2, the V gene TRBV6-5, with 7 bases fitting TRBD1. Trimming took 2 bases from V and 4 from J; bases not matched to a gene: 4. Germline CDR1 is MNHEY and CDR2 is SVGAGI. The CDR3 spans 15 residues. The CDR3 region is CASSYGRDSTGELFF. The CDR3 nucleotides read TGTGCCAGCAGTTACGGCAGGGACAGCACCGGGGAGCTGTTTTTT.

The V and J genes are TRBV5-6 and TRBJ2-3; D may be TRBD2 (6 bases). V dropped 1 base and J dropped 6 bases, with 12 bases sitting between them. Germline loops: CDR1 SGHDT, CDR2 YYEEEE. The CDR3 is made up of 14 amino acids. CDR3 amino acids: CASSLRGGRDTQYF. The CDR3 region has the DNA TGTGCCAGCAGCTTGAGGGGAGGTCGCGATACGCAGTATTTT.

The V call is TRBV19, the J call TRBJ1-1, with D unresolved. The CDR3 spans 15 residues. Looked up from germline, CDR1 is LNHDA and CDR2 is SQIVND (reference sequence). Trimming took 3 bases from V and 4 from J, leaving 15 bases between them. The CDR3 nucleotides are TGTGCCAGTAGTATCGAAGCGACTTATGGCACTGAAGCTTTCTTT. It translates to CASSIEATYGTEAFF.

V and J are TRBV9 and TRBJ1-2; TRBD1 is a possible D gene (5 bases). V lost 4 bases and J 5 bases, leaving 21 bases between the germline ends. CDR1 is SGDLS and CDR2 is YYNGEE in the germline V gene. The CDR3 is 16 residues long. The chain's CDR3 is CASSPGRDLKRYGYTF. CDR3 sequence (DNA): TGTGCCAGCAGCCCTGGAAGGGACTTGAAGCGGTATGGCTACACCTTC.

The V and J genes are TRBV6-5 and TRBJ1-5, with D maybe TRBD1 (5 bases). The CDR3 consists of 13 residues. The V gene's germline CDR1 is MNHEY and CDR2 SVGAGI. The V and J ends lost 6 bases and 11 bases respectively, with 17 bases between them. The CDR3 DNA follows: TGTGCCAGCAGCCCCGGGGGGGTTAAGGCCCAGCATTTT. The encoded protein is CASSPGGVKAQHF.

The J gene is TRBJ1-4, the V gene TRBV4-1; D remains unclear. Trimming shortened V by 0 bases and J by 7 bases, and 12 bases separated the two germline ends. The germline V gene has CDR1 MGHRA and CDR2 YSYEKL. The CDR3 consists of 15 residues. Written as DNA, the CDR3 is TGCGCCAGCAGCCAAGATGGATCGGGTGGTGAAAAACTGTTTTTT. Its translation: CASSQDGSGGEKLFF.

This rearrangement joins TRBV23-1 to TRBJ2-7, with 7 bases identical to TRBD2. TRBV23-1 is flagged as an ORF with uncertain function. The CDR3 contains 14 residues. V lost 10 bases, J lost 5 bases, and 14 bases stayed unmatched. The CDR3 reads CANLGCGRLNEQYF. The CDR3 nucleotides are TGCGCCAACCTGGGGTGCGGGAGACTAAACGAGCAGTACTTC.

The chain couples TRBV28 to TRBJ1-5; the D gene is possibly TRBD1 (5 bases). Germline CDR1 reads MDHEN; CDR2 reads SYDVKM. Deletions cut 3 bases from V and 1 base from J, with 22 bases between. The CDR3 totals 19 residues. CDR3 residues: CASSFGIGGGAWSNQPQHF. CDR3 coding DNA: TGTGCCAGCAGTTTTGGCATCGGTGGCGGGGCCTGGAGCAATCAGCCCCAGCATTTT.

This chain connects TRBV19 to TRBJ2-3, with TRBD1 as a possible D gene (5 bases). V lost 4 bases and J lost 0, with 8 bases in between. From germline, CDR1 is LNHDA and CDR2 SQIVND (reference sequence). The CDR3 runs 14 residues. CDR3 residues: CASSRGDSTDTQYF. For the CDR3, the DNA is TGTGCCAGTAGTAGGGGCGACAGCACAGATACGCAGTATTTT.